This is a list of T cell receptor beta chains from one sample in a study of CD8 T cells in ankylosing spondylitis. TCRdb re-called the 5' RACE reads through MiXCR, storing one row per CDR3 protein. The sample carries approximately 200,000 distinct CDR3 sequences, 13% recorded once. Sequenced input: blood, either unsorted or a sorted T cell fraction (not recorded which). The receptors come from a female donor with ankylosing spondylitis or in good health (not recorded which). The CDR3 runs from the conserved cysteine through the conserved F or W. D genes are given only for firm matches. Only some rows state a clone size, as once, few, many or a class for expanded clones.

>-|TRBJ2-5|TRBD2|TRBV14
TGTGCCAGCAGCCCTTGGACTAGCGGGAGTAAGAAGACCCAGTACTTC
CASSPWTSGSKKTQYF
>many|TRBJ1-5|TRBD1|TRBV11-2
TGTGCCAGCAGCCCGGACAGGGACCTCAATCAGCCCCAGCATTTT
CASSPDRDLNQPQHF
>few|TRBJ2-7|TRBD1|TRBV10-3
TGTGCCATCAGTGGGGGGACAGGGCCTTCCTACGAGCAGTACTTC
CAISGGTGPSYEQYF
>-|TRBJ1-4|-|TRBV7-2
TGTGCCAGCAGCTTAGCGGGGATTGCTGCTGAAAAACTGTTTTTT
CASSLAGIAAEKLFF
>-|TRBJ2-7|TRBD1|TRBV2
TGTGCCAACACTACAGGGGGTTACGAGCAGTACTTC
CANTTGGYEQYF
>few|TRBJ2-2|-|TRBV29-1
TGCAGCGTTGGGGGCACCGGGGAGCTGTTTTTT
CSVGGTGELFF
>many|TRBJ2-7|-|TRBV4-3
TGCGCCAGCAGCCAAATTGCGGGAAGCGAGCAGTACTTC
CASSQIAGSEQYF
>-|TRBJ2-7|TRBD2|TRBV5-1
TGCGCCAGCAGCTCGACTAGCGGGAGACTCAACGAGCAGTACTTC
CASSSTSGRLNEQYF
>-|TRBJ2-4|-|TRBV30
TGTGCCTGGGCCCCGCTAGCCTCCCTCGGAAACATTCAGTACTTC
CAWAPLASLGNIQYF
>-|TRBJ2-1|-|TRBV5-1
TGCGCCAGCAGCTTGGGCGGCAGGAGCTCCCACAATGAGCAGTTCTTC
CASSLGGRSSHNEQFF
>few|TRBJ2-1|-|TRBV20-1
TGCAGTGCTAGAGTAGGGTCTAACTCCTACAATGAGCAGTTCTTC
CSARVGSNSYNEQFF
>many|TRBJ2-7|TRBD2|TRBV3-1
TGTGCCAGCAGCCCACTAGCGGGAGGGCCGGGCGAGCAGTACTTC
CASSPLAGGPGEQYF
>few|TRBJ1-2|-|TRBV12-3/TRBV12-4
TGTGCCAGCAGTTTCGAGGGATCCGGTGGCTACACCTTC
CASSFEGSGGYTF
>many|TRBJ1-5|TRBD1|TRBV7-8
TGTGCCAGCAGCTTCCTCACAGGGGACAATCAGCCCCAGCATTTT
CASSFLTGDNQPQHF
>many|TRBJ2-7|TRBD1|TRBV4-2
TGTGCCAGCAGCCAGAACAACCGGGACAGAACTTACGAGCAGTACTTC
CASSQNNRDRTYEQYF
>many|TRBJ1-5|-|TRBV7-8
TGTGCCAGCAGCTTTAGAGGGCCGGATCAGCCCCAGCATTTT
CASSFRGPDQPQHF
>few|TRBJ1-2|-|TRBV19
TGTGCCAGTAGTGTCCTTCCCGGGACAACCAACTATGGCTACACCTTC
CASSVLPGTTNYGYTF
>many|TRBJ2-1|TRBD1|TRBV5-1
TGCGCCAGCAGCGCTGACAGGGCCTACAATGAGCAGTTCTTC
CASSADRAYNEQFF
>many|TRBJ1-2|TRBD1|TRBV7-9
TGTGCCAGCAGCTTCCCGACAGGGGGGGAGTATGGCTACACCTTC
CASSFPTGGEYGYTF
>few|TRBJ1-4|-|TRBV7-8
TGTGCCAGCAGCTTAGCACGAGGGGGGGGGACGCGTGAAAAACTGTTTTTT
CASSLARGGGTREKLFF
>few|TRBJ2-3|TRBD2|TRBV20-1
TGCAGTGCTAGAGCCTTATATAGCGGGAGGAGAGTAGATACGCAGTATTTT
CSARALYSGRRVDTQYF
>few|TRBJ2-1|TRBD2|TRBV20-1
TGCAGTGCTAGATTGGCTAGCGGGATGTACAATGAGCAGTTCTTC
CSARLASGMYNEQFF
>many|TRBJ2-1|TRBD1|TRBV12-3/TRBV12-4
TGTGCCAGCAGTTTCAGAGGGGGCAACTACAATGAGCAGTTCTTC
CASSFRGGNYNEQFF
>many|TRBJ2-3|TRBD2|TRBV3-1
TGTGCCAGCAGCCTAGTAGCGGGAGTCAGCACAGATACGCAGTATTTT
CASSLVAGVSTDTQYF
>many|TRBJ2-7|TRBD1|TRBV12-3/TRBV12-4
TGTGCCACGGCGCTCGGACAGGGGAATCGGCAGTACTTC
CATALGQGNRQYF
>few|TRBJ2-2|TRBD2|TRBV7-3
TGTGCCAGCAGCTTAGTTCCCGCGGGAGTATCCGGGGAGCTGTTTTTT
CASSLVPAGVSGELFF
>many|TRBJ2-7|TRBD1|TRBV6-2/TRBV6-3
TGTGCCAGCACTTGGGACAGGAGAGTTTACGAGCAGTACTTC
CASTWDRRVYEQYF
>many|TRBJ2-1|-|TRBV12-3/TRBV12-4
TGTGCCAGCAGTTTTAGTAATGAGCAGTTCTTC
CASSFSNEQFF
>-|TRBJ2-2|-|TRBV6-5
TGTGCCAGCAGTTACTCGAGGACCCCAGCTGAGCTGTTTTTT
CASSYSRTPAELFF
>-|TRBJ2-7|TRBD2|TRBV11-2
TGTGCCAGCAACAGACTAGCGGGGACGAGCTCCTACGAGCAGTACTTC
CASNRLAGTSSYEQYF
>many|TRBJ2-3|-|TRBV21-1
TGTGCCAGCAGCGGATTGGGACTAGCGGGAGGCGCAGATACGCAGTATTTT
CASSGLGLAGGADTQYF
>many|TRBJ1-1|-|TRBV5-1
TGCGCCAGCAGCTTGGGGCAGATCACTGAAGCTTTCTTT
CASSLGQITEAFF
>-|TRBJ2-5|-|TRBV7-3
TGTGCCAGCAGCTTAACGGGACGGATCCAAGAGACCCAGTACTTC
CASSLTGRIQETQYF
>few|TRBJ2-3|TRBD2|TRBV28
TGTGCCAGTAGACTAGCGGGAGCGGCAGATACGCAGTATTTT
CASRLAGAADTQYF
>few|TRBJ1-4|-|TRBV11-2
TGTGCCAGCAGCTTGACCCCAACTAATGAAAAACTGTTTTTT
CASSLTPTNEKLFF
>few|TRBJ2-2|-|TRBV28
TGTGCCAGCACGCGAAACGGGGAGCTGTTTTTT
CASTRNGELFF
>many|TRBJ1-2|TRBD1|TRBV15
TGTGCCACCAGCAGAGGACAGGGGTATAACTATGGCTACACCTTC
CATSRGQGYNYGYTF
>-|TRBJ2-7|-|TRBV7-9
TGTGCCAGCAGCCCCCCGACAGCCTCCTACGAGCAGTACTTC
CASSPPTASYEQYF
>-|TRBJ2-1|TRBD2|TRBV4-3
TGCGCCAGCAGCCAAGACCTAGCGGGTAGCTCCTACAATGAGCAGTTCTTC
CASSQDLAGSSYNEQFF
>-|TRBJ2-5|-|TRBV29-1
TGCAGCGTTGCCGGACTTACACAAGAGACCCAGTACTTC
CSVAGLTQETQYF
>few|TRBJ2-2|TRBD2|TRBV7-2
TGTGCCAGCAGAGAACTAGCGGGAGGGAACACCGGGGAGCTGTTTTTT
CASRELAGGNTGELFF
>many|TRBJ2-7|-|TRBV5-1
TGCGCCAGCAGCTCAATAGGGGGGAGCACCTACGAGCAGTACTTC
CASSSIGGSTYEQYF